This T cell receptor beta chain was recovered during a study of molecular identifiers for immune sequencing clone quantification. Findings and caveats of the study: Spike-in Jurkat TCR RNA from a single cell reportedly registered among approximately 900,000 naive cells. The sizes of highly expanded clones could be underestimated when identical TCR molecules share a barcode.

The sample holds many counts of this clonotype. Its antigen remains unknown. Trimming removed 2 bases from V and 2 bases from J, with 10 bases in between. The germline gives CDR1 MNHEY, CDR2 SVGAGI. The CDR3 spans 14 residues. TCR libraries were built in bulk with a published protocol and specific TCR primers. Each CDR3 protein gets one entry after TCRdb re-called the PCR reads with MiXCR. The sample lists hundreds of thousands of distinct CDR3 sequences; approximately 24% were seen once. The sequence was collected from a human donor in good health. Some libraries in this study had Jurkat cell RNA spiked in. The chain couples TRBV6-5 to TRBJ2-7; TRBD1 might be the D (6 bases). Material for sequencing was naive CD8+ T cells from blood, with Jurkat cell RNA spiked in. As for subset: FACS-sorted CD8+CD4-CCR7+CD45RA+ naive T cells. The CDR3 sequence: CASSYTRTAYEQYF. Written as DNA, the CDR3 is TGTGCCAGCAGTTACACCCGGACAGCCTACGAGCAGTACTTC.